Each of the 23 T cell receptor beta chains below was sequenced from the same sample in a study of regulatory T cells in long-lasting Graves disease. Arm-PCR of CDR3 regions with iRepertoire HTBI primers generated TCR beta libraries. In TCRdb, the multiplex PCR reads were re-called with MiXCR into one record per CDR3 protein. Of a few hundred thousand distinct CDR3 sequences in the sample, around 22% are singletons; the top ten hold approximately 26%. Time point indicated: persistent/refractory GD, antithyroid drugs over 5 years with positive TRAb. RNA from PBMCs was the source of the TCR library. The specimen was peripheral blood mononuclear cells (PBMCs), collected when the disease was refractory, from a patient treated with antithyroid drugs. These receptors all stem from a female donor with Graves disease.

This clonotype was observed a few times. The chain has TRBV4-1 and TRBJ2-5; tentative D call: TRBD1 (5 bases). V lost 0 bases and J lost 7, with 12 bases in between. In germline, CDR1 is MGHRA, CDR2 YSYEKL. The CDR3 contains 14 residues. CDR3 amino acids: CASSQDHGAGTQYF. The CDR3 bases are TGCGCCAGCAGCCAAGACCATGGGGCCGGGACCCAGTACTTC.

This clonotype has a count of ten or more. The chain links TRBV7-8 to TRBJ2-5, with 8 bases fitting TRBD1. Looked up from germline, CDR1 is SGHVS and CDR2 is FQNEAQ. The V gene end was trimmed by 5 bases and the J gene end by 7 bases; junction bases not matched to a gene: 15. The CDR3 sequence is 16 residues long. CDR3 sequence: CASSPPRQGSLWTQYF. The DNA for the CDR3 is TGTGCCAGCAGCCCCCCCCGACAGGGGTCTTTGTGGACCCAGTACTTC.

This clonotype appeared a few times. The chain links TRBV6-1 to TRBJ1-1, with D hard to call. Germline loops: CDR1 MNHNS, CDR2 SASEGT. The V and J ends lost 6 bases and 7 bases respectively, with 12 bases between them. The CDR3 extends over 12 amino acids. In nucleotides, the CDR3 is TGTGCCAGCAGCTCTTCCTACGGTGAAGCTTTCTTT. Residues: CASSSSYGEAFF.

This CDR3 reads CASSESSGSTTSYEQYF. In DNA form, the CDR3 reads TGTGCCAGCAGTGAATCTTCCGGGTCCACCACCTCTTACGAGCAGTACTTC. This chain joins TRBV25-1 and TRBJ2-7; D uncertain. The germline V gene encodes CDR1 MGHDK and CDR2 SYGVNS. V lost 1 base and J lost 4, with 20 bases in between. The CDR3 consists of 17 residues.

The CDR3 loop is CAWSSRFGTTYPYEQYF. In nucleotides, the CDR3 is TGTGCCTGGAGTTCTAGGTTCGGGACTACTTATCCCTACGAGCAGTACTTC. J is TRBJ2-7 and V is TRBV30, with 7 bases matching TRBD2. Germline V gives CDR1 GTSNPN, CDR2 SVGIG (reference sequence). The CDR3 is made up of 17 amino acids. Trimming at V came to 2 bases and at J to 2 bases, leaving 15 bases not matched to a gene. The whole variable domain, remainder taken from reference TRBV30 and TRBJ2-7, is SQTIHQWPATLVQPVGSPLSLECTVEGTSNPNLYWYRQAAGRGLQLLFYSVGIGQISSEVPQNLSASRPQDRQFILSSKKLLLSDSGFYLCAWSSRFGTTYPYEQYFGPGTRLTVT.

This clonotype was recorded a few times. This chain links TRBV7-2 with TRBJ2-5; 9 nucleotides agree with TRBD1. V lost 6 bases and J lost 5; bases outside the gene matches: 4. Germline CDR1 SGHTA, CDR2 FQGNSA. The CDR3 is 13 amino acids. The CDR3 protein is CASRLTGGETQYF. The CDR3 region has the DNA TGTGCCAGCAGGTTGACAGGGGGGGAGACCCAGTACTTC.

The CDR3 spells CASSLAHGNTIYF. CDR3 DNA: TGTGCCAGCAGCCTCGCGCATGGAAACACCATATATTTT. The rearrangement links TRBV7-9 to TRBJ1-3; unclear D gene. The germline CDR1 and CDR2 sequences are SEHNR and FQNEAQ (reference sequence). The CDR3 is made up of 13 amino acids. V shed 5 bases and J shed 3 bases, with 8 bases lying between them.

This clonotype was seen many times. This chain uses TRBV12-3 or TRBV12-4 with TRBJ2-5; perhaps D is TRBD1 or TRBD2 (5 bases each). This CDR3 comprises 15 residues. Trimming left V 5 bases short and J 1 base short, with 14 bases between. The CDR3 sequence is CASSLDTGTQETQYF. CDR3 DNA: TGTGCCAGCAGTCTAGACACCGGGACCCAAGAGACCCAGTACTTC.

This clonotype was found a few times. The genes are TRBV19 and TRBJ2-6, with D possibly TRBD2 on 5 matching bases. The ends were cut back, 5 bases at V and 4 bases at J, with 12 bases in the middle. The CDR3 runs 15 residues. In germline, CDR1 is LNHDA, CDR2 SQIVND (reference sequence). The CDR3 loop is CASSSGTRGANVLTF. Here the CDR3 DNA reads TGTGCCAGTAGTTCAGGAACTAGAGGGGCCAACGTCCTGACTTTC. The full variable domain, in which reference TRBV19 and TRBJ2-6 provide the parts outside the CDR3, is DGGITQSPKYLFRKEGQNVTLSCEQNLNHDAMYWYRQDPGQGLRLIYYSQIVNDFQKGDIAEGYSVSREKKESFPLTVTSAQKNPTAFYLCASSSGTRGANVLTFGAGSRLTVL.

Details on this clonotype: It may be a read error: a sequence one base away is much more abundant. The CDR3 end shows no conserved phenylalanine or tryptophan, and so a read error is likely. The rearrangement links TRBV6-2 or TRBV6-3 to TRBJ1-1; D ambiguous. Germline loops: CDR1 MNHEY, CDR2 SVGEGT. The length of the CDR3 is 13 residues. Trimming shortened V by 5 bases and J by 2 bases, and 9 bases separated the two germline ends. The CDR3 DNA follows: TGTGCCAGCAGTGAACATAGAAACACTGAAGCTTTCTCT. Amino acid sequence: CASSEHRNTEAFS.

The chain couples TRBV20-1 to TRBJ2-7, with TRBD2 identical over 7 bases. The CDR3 has 15 amino acids. The germline V gene has CDR1 DFQATT and CDR2 SNEGSKA (reference sequence). The ends lost 0 bases at V and 3 bases at J; junction bases unmatched: 8. The CDR3 spells CSARDLRGSFYEQYF. The CDR3 region has the DNA TGCAGTGCTAGAGATCTCCGCGGGAGTTTCTACGAGCAGTACTTC.

The table lists this clonotype with many counts. J is TRBJ1-1 and V is TRBV7-8; D unresolved. There are 13 residues in the CDR3. The V end lost 1 base, the J end lost 3 bases, and 6 bases lay between the germline ends. Germline V lookup: CDR1 SGHVS, CDR2 FQNEAQ. CDR3 in DNA: TGTGCCAGCAGCTTAGGCCTAGACACTGAAGCTTTCTTT. The encoded protein is CASSLGLDTEAFF.

As to this clonotype: This sequence may be a read error, since a much larger clone differs from it by one base. V gene TRBV28 combines with J gene TRBJ1-2; D is unclear. The germline gives CDR1 MDHEN, CDR2 SYDVKM. The CDR3 consists of 14 residues. CDR3 residues: CTSSLDPGHGGYTF. In DNA, the CDR3 is TGTACCAGCAGTTTGGATCCGGGCCACGGGGGCTACACCTTC.

This clonotype has at least ten counts. The gene calls are TRBV30 and TRBJ1-2; no clear D gene. This CDR3 is 12 amino acids long. Germline V gene lookup returns CDR1 GTSNPN and CDR2 SVGIG (reference sequence). V was trimmed by 3 bases and J by 8 bases, leaving 13 bases between them. The CDR3 protein is CAWRLRRGGYTF. The DNA for the CDR3 is TGTGCCTGGAGGTTAAGGAGAGGAGGCTACACCTTC.

The V call is TRBV6-9, the J call TRBJ2-2; D might be TRBD2 (5 bases). Germline V gene lookup returns CDR1 MNHGY and CDR2 SVAAGI. The V end lost 3 bases, the J end lost 4 bases, and 12 bases lay between the germline ends. CDR3 length: 15 residues. The CDR3 region is CASSYRAEATGELFF. The CDR3 coding sequence is TGTGCCAGCAGTTACAGAGCGGAGGCCACCGGGGAGCTGTTTTTT.

The CDR3 here is CASSEGPVLAGGNEQYF. The CDR3, as DNA: TGTGCCAGCAGTGAAGGGCCGGTACTAGCGGGAGGAAACGAGCAGTACTTC. The chain carries TRBV6-1 and TRBJ2-7; 12 bases are shared with TRBD2. The germline CDR1 and CDR2 sequences are MNHNS and SASEGT. The CDR3 is 17 residues long. Germline trimming cut 1 base from V and 5 bases from J; bases unmatched to any gene: 9.

The chain joins TRBV10-3 to TRBJ2-7, with TRBD1 identical over 11 bases. With 11 bases clipped from V and 6 bases from J, the junction kept 15 bases outside the gene matches. Per germline, CDR1 ENHRY and CDR2 SYGVKD. The CDR3 is 15 amino acids. The DNA of the CDR3 is TGTGCCTTCGGGACAGGGGGACTCGTGGGGATCGAGCAGTACTTC. Its translation is CAFGTGGLVGIEQYF.

This clonotype came up a few times. The chain recombines TRBV29-1 with TRBJ1-1; D is undetermined. Germline loops: CDR1 SQVTM, CDR2 ANQGSEA. The V gene lost 8 bases and the J gene lost 3 bases, with 7 bases spanning the gap. The CDR3 loop spans 10 amino acids. For the CDR3, the DNA is TGCAGCACTGCAGACACTGAAGCTTTCTTT. Translated, it gives CSTADTEAFF.

Turning to this clonotype: A junction boundary mismatches the germline segment, possibly from a read error. J is TRBJ1-3 and V is TRBV28; D unresolved. Germline V gene data show CDR1 as MDHEN and CDR2 as SYDVKM. The CDR3 totals 16 residues. CDR3 in amino acids: CASSSSSQALGNAIYF. CDR3 nucleotide sequence: TGTGCCAGCAGTTCCTCGTCCCAAGCTCTAGGAAACGCCATATATTTT.

The J gene is TRBJ1-2, the V gene TRBV10-3; no clear D gene. This CDR3 spans 14 amino acids. Trimming cost V 8 bases and J 0 bases, with 13 bases left between them. CDR1 and CDR2 from the germline V gene are ENHRY and SYGVKD. CDR3 sequence (DNA): TGTGCCATCGCCGACTCCGGGGCTAACTATGGCTACACCTTC. Residues: CAIADSGANYGYTF.

The chain couples TRBV20-1 to TRBJ2-7; 10 nucleotides align to TRBD2. The CDR3 is made up of 13 amino acids. Per the germline V gene, CDR1 is DFQATT and CDR2 is SNEGSKA (reference sequence). V was clipped by 4 bases and J by 5 bases; unmatched bases: 5. CDR3 coding DNA: TGCAGTGCTACTAGCGGGAGAAGCAACGAGCAGTACTTC. Residues: CSATSGRSNEQYF.

This chain links TRBV6-5 with TRBJ2-7; D gene uncertain. The V and J ends lost 2 bases and 5 bases respectively, with 19 bases between them. This CDR3 spans 16 amino acids. CDR1 is MNHEY and CDR2 is SVGAGI in the germline V gene. CDR3 nucleotides: TGTGCCAGCAGTTACCACAGATCCCGGGCCTGCGACGAGCAGTACTTC. This encodes CASSYHRSRACDEQYF.

This clonotype was recorded at least ten times. The J gene is TRBJ1-1, the V gene TRBV9; 8 bases match TRBD1. Germline lookup yields CDR1 SGDLS and CDR2 YYNGEE. The CDR3 loop spans 14 amino acids. Losses at the gene ends were 2 bases for V and 4 bases for J; bases not matched to a gene: 4. CDR3 region: CASSVQGAGTEAFF. CDR3 bases: TGTGCCAGCAGCGTGCAGGGGGCCGGCACTGAAGCTTTCTTT.